This T cell receptor beta chain is from a study of blood T cells in healthy people across ages. Study-level results: There was a strong correlation between TCR beta diversity and naive T cell percentage.

The use of a sample-barcoded 5' primer and a J-beta primer mix characterized a second PCR of roughly 6 to 12 cycles. TCRdb recomputed calls from the 5' RACE reads with MiXCR, one row per CDR3 protein. The sample has hundreds of thousands of distinct CDR3 sequences, around 36% seen once. CDR3 length: 15 amino acids. The V gene's germline CDR1 is KGHSH and CDR2 LQKENI. The V end was cut by 4 bases, the J end by 1 base, with 13 bases between. Donor samples were obtained from healthy Caucasian individuals from Russia, aged about 6 to 100. In the case of this clonotype: The antigen remains unidentified.

The TCR comes from a man between 18 and 29 years old in good health. J is TRBJ2-5 and V is TRBV18; TRBD1 might be the D (5 bases). Sequencing was done on a sample of blood. CDR3 protein: CASSHNQGPQETQYF. DNA for the CDR3: TGTGCCAGCTCACATAATCAGGGTCCCCAAGAGACCCAGTACTTC. Together with reference TRBV18 and TRBJ2-5, the CDR3 gives the full variable domain: NAGVMQNPRHLVRRRGQEARLRCSPMKGHSHVYWYRQLPEEGLKFMVYLQKENIIDESGMPKERFSAEFPKEGPSILRIQQVVRGDSAAYFCASSHNQGPQETQYFGPGTRLLVL.